The 2 T cell receptor beta chains presented below share a single source sample, sequenced in a study of T cell repertoires in cytomegalovirus infection (dated by TCRdb to the late 2010s). For these TCRs, the target antigens are not known. The instrument was an Illumina HiSeq 1500. In TCRdb, the public reads were trimmed at Q25 with fastp and aligned with MiXCR, with productive beta chains retained. Merged by CDR3 protein, the rows form single entries marked with the most common genes and DNA. A total of some 100,000 distinct CDR3 sequences appear in this sample, 29% of them only once. Jointly, the top ten make up about 81% of the sample. The label giving this sample's treatment or condition can be read as: in vitro stimulation with specific CMV peptide epitopes to enrich CMV-specific T cells. Sequences were derived from CD8+ T cells from cultured PBMCs, sampled from culture after CMV antigen stimulation. Receptors originate from a human donor in good health (CMV status not recorded). Some clones in this sample may be carry-over from other donors' samples.

The J gene is TRBJ1-1, the V gene TRBV10-3; D is possibly TRBD1 (5 bases). Germline V gene data show CDR1 as ENHRY and CDR2 as SYGVKD. The CDR3 covers 11 residues. Deletions cut 8 bases from V and 5 bases from J, with 9 bases between. The CDR3 region has the DNA TGTGCCATCTCGGGGGGGACTGAAGCTTTCTTT. The encoded protein is CAISGGTEAFF.

At least ten counts were recorded for this clonotype. V and J are TRBV12-3 or TRBV12-4 and TRBJ2-7; TRBD1 matches 8 bases. The CDR3 is 13 residues long. Losses at the gene ends were 4 bases for V and 7 bases for J; bases not matched to a gene: 6. The CDR3 here is CASSSGQVQEQYF. The CDR3 region has the DNA TGTGCCAGCAGTTCGGGACAGGTTCAAGAGCAGTACTTC.